Sequencing of this T cell receptor beta chain was carried out in a study of CXCR3-negative and CXCR3-positive naive CD8 T cells. 5' RACE with UMI labels generated the TRB cDNA libraries. TCRdb reanalyzed the 5' RACE reads and collapses them to one entry per CDR3 protein, without DNA. The ten top clones account for about 1.6%, within a sample of 43,000 or so distinct CDR3 sequences. A remark on this clonotype: As yet, its antigen is unknown.

Study findings and constraints: CXCR3-expressing naive cells carried TRB CDR3s more hydrophobic than those of CXCR3-negative naive cells.

Specimen: naive CXCR3- CD8+ T cells from blood. Subset denoted: CD45RO-CCR7+CD27+CD95- naive CD8+ T cells lacking CXCR3 (TNR3-). This sequence originates from a human donor in good health. Some clones in this sample may be carry-over from other donors' samples.

The CDR3 sequence: CASSLSRYGYTF. V and J are TRBV12-3 or TRBV12-4 and TRBJ1-2. The CDR3 runs to 12 residues.